These 30 T cell receptor beta chains came from one sample sequenced in a study of cytomegalovirus exposure and HLA in healthy donors. Here immunoSEQ multiplex PCR was the method, and the copy in TCRdb shows in-frame clones only, minus some. The table includes about 160,000 clones, around 92% detected once. The sequenced sample was PBMCs. The source is a man aged 18 to 35 in good health and CMV-seropositive.

The chain combines TRBV7-9 with TRBJ1-1; tentative D call: TRBD1 (6 bases). The V end lost 3 bases, the J end lost 1 base, and 15 bases lay between the germline ends. The CDR3 has 16 residues. Germline V gene lookup returns CDR1 SEHNR and CDR2 FQNEAQ (reference sequence). The CDR3 region is CASSFHAGAQNTEAFF. The CDR3 coding sequence is TGTGCCAGCAGCTTTCATGCGGGGGCGCAGAACACTGAAGCTTTCTTT. Full variable domain (rest looked up from reference TRBV7-9 and TRBJ1-1): DTGVSQNPRHKITKRGQNVTFRCDPISEHNRLYWYRQTLGQGPEFLTYFQNEAQLEKSRLLSDRFSAERPKGSFSTLEIQRTEQGDSAMYLCASSFHAGAQNTEAFFGQGTRLTVV.

The chain has TRBV10-3 and TRBJ2-7, with TRBD1 matching 7 bases. Germline V gene data show CDR1 as ENHRY and CDR2 as SYGVKD. J gave up 1 base and V 8 bases, and 5 bases lay outside the gene matches. CDR3 length: 13 amino acids. In DNA form, the CDR3 reads TGTGCCATCGGGACAGAGGGATCCTACGAGCAGTACTTC. The encoded protein is CAIGTEGSYEQYF.

This clone occurred a few times. This chain links TRBV7-9 with TRBJ2-2, with 8 bases identical to TRBD1. Trimming cost V 2 bases and J 6 bases; bases outside gene matches: 8. CDR1 SEHNR and CDR2 FQNEAQ come from the germline V gene (reference sequence). This CDR3 region has 16 residues. As DNA, the CDR3 is TGTGCCAGCAGCTTAAGGACAGGGAAAATTGCCGGGGAGCTGTTTTTT. This sequence encodes CASSLRTGKIAGELFF.

The rearrangement joins TRBV30 to TRBJ1-3, with unresolved D. Trimming left V 0 bases short and J 2 bases short, with 11 bases between. This CDR3 has 15 amino acids. CDR1 GTSNPN and CDR2 SVGIG come from the germline V gene (reference sequence). CDR3 nucleotide sequence: TGTGCCTGGAGTGTTGCCGGGGTAACTGGAAACACCATATATTTT. This gives the protein CAWSVAGVTGNTIYF.

This clone has just one count. The genes are TRBV19 and TRBJ1-1, with 10 bases lining up with TRBD1. This CDR3 contains 15 residues. The trim removed 3 bases at V and 1 base at J, leaving 2 bases unmatched. Per the germline V gene, CDR1 is LNHDA and CDR2 is SQIVND (reference sequence). The CDR3 protein is CASSMGDRGNTEAFF. DNA for the CDR3: TGTGCCAGTAGTATGGGGGACAGGGGGAACACTGAAGCTTTCTTT.

The chain combines TRBV5-1 with TRBJ2-2; 8 bases fit TRBD1. Per germline, CDR1 SGHRS and CDR2 YFSETQ. V lost 4 bases, J lost 0 bases, and 2 bases stayed unmatched. CDR3 size: 15 residues. CDR3: CASSRTGSNTGELFF. CDR3 DNA sequence: TGCGCCAGCAGCCGGACAGGGTCGAACACCGGGGAGCTGTTTTTT.

This clone was counted many times. The chain couples TRBV6-1 to TRBJ2-7, with 8 bases identical to TRBD2. The CDR3 runs to 14 residues. The trim removed 6 bases at V and 0 bases at J, leaving 4 bases unmatched. The germline gives CDR1 MNHNS, CDR2 SASEGT. CDR3 DNA: TGTGCCAGCAGCTACACTAGCGGCTCCTACGAGCAGTACTTC. As protein: CASSYTSGSYEQYF.

The chain has TRBV15 and TRBJ2-5, with no clear D. Germline V gene sequence: CDR1 LNHNV, CDR2 YYDKDF (reference sequence). The CDR3 is 12 amino acids. The V end was cut by 5 bases, the J end by 5 bases, with 9 bases between. The CDR3, as DNA: TGTGCCACCAGCCGCGCTATGGAGACCCAGTACTTC. This gives the protein CATSRAMETQYF. The full variable domain, rest sourced from reference TRBV15 and TRBJ2-5, is DAMVIQNPRYQVTQFGKPVTLSCSQTLNHNVMYWYQQKSSQAPKLLFHYYDKDFNNEADTPDNFQSRRPNTSFCFLDIRSPGLGDTAMYLCATSRAMETQYFGPGTRLLVL.

The V call is TRBV6-5, the J call TRBJ2-1; no clear D. This CDR3 comprises 14 residues. In germline, CDR1 is MNHEY, CDR2 SVGAGI. Trimming pared 0 bases from V and 6 bases from J, leaving 9 bases between. The DNA for the CDR3 is TGTGCCAGCAGTTACTCTGGGCAGTTCAATGAGCAGTTCTTC. Amino acid sequence: CASSYSGQFNEQFF.

The chain employs TRBV5-6 and TRBJ1-3, with 7 bases identical to TRBD1. The germline V gene has CDR1 SGHDT and CDR2 YYEEEE. Unmatched junction bases numbered 3, after V lost 3 bases and J lost 0 bases. The CDR3 spans 15 residues. CDR3 in DNA: TGTGCCAGCAGCTCAGGGACAGTCTCTGGAAACACCATATATTTT. Translated, it gives CASSSGTVSGNTIYF.

To note about this clone: Other nucleotide sequences from this sample produce the same CDR3. V is TRBV9 and J is TRBJ2-7; D is possibly TRBD2 (6 bases). The CDR3 length is 14 residues. V was pared by 0 bases and J by 1 base, with 8 bases between. CDR1 and CDR2 from the germline V gene are SGDLS and YYNGEE. CDR3 bases: TGTGCCAGCAGCGTAGGAGCGGGTTCCTACGAGCAGTACTTC. The encoded protein is CASSVGAGSYEQYF.

V is TRBV2 and J is TRBJ1-5; D perhaps matches TRBD1 (5 bases). Trimming stripped 8 bases from V and 0 bases from J, with 11 bases between. The CDR3 totals 14 residues. Germline lookup yields CDR1 SNHLY and CDR2 FYNNEI. The CDR3 DNA is TGTGCCAGCGTTCGGACAAATAGCAATCAGCCCCAGCATTTT. Protein sequence: CASVRTNSNQPQHF.

This sequence joins TRBV11-2 and TRBJ2-3; 7 nucleotides align to TRBD2. Germline V CDR1 and CDR2: SGHAT, FQNNGV. V lost 5 bases and J lost 4; bases outside the gene matches: 18. This CDR3 comprises 18 residues. The CDR3 DNA reads TGTGCCAGCAGCCGACACAAACCGGGACCCCGGGGGGCAGATACGCAGTATTTT. This encodes CASSRHKPGPRGADTQYF. Supplemented by reference TRBV11-2 and TRBJ2-3, the full variable domain reads EAGVAQSPRYKIIEKRQSVAFWCNPISGHATLYWYQQILGQGPKLLIQFQNNGVVDDSQLPKDRFSAERLKGVDSTLKIQPAKLEDSAVYLCASSRHKPGPRGADTQYFGPGTRLTVL.

The rearrangement joins TRBV7-8 to TRBJ1-5; 10 nucleotides line up with TRBD1. The CDR3 loop spans 18 amino acids. Germline assignment: CDR1 SGHVS and CDR2 FQNEAQ. V gave up 4 bases and J gave up 0 bases; unmatched junction bases: 9. The CDR3 DNA reads TGTGCCAGCAGCTCCAAAGGACAGGGGGAATATAGCAATCAGCCCCAGCATTTT. Translated: CASSSKGQGEYSNQPQHF.

The rearrangement links TRBV28 to TRBJ2-2, with 16 nucleotides matching TRBD2. Germline loops: CDR1 MDHEN, CDR2 SYDVKM. The length of the CDR3 is 17 residues. Losses at the gene ends were 4 bases for V and 7 bases for J; bases not matched to a gene: 6. CDR3 sequence reads: CASSSQGTSGRVGELFF. The CDR3 DNA reads as TGTGCCAGCAGTTCCCAGGGGACTAGCGGGAGGGTCGGGGAGCTGTTTTTT.

This clone was observed a few times. This chain links TRBV19 with TRBJ2-7; 9 positions match TRBD1. V was pared by 6 bases and J by 5 bases, with 8 bases of the junction left unmatched. The CDR3 spans 14 residues. Germline-derived CDR1 and CDR2 are LNHDA and SQIVND (reference sequence). The CDR3 DNA reads as TGTGCCAGTAGCCTGGGACAGGGTACGGACGAGCAGTACTTC. Its protein product is CASSLGQGTDEQYF.

The chain joins TRBV11-1 to TRBJ2-7; a weak D match, TRBD1 (6 bases). The germline V and J ends were trimmed by 5 bases and 0 bases, with 11 bases remaining between them. The CDR3 covers 14 residues. The germline CDR1 and CDR2 sequences are SGHAT and FQDESV (reference sequence). CDR3 nucleotides: TGTGCCAGCAGCCCCCGGGACACCTCCTACGAGCAGTACTTC. Translating gives CASSPRDTSYEQYF. Combining the CDR3 with reference TRBV11-1 and TRBJ2-7 gives the whole variable domain EAEVAQSPRYKITEKSQAVAFWCDPISGHATLYWYRQILGQGPELLVQFQDESVVDDSQLPKDRFSAERLKGVDSTLKIQPAELGDSAMYLCASSPRDTSYEQYFGPGTRLTVT.

This sequence joins TRBV5-1 and TRBJ2-2; D gene unclear. CDR1 SGHRS and CDR2 YFSETQ come from the germline V gene. V was cut by 1 base and J by 3 bases, with 10 bases left in between. The CDR3 spans 15 residues. This CDR3 reads CASSLLPEDTGELFF. In DNA form, the CDR3 reads TGCGCCAGCAGCTTGTTGCCAGAGGACACCGGGGAGCTGTTTTTT.

This clone was counted a few times. This chain uses TRBV15 with TRBJ2-7; a possible D gene is TRBD2 (5 bases). The V end lost 0 bases, the J end lost 4 bases, and 16 bases lay between the germline ends. The CDR3 spans 16 residues. Germline V CDR1 and CDR2: LNHNV, YYDKDF (reference sequence). The CDR3 is CATSRDQSLEDYEQYF. CDR3 bases: TGTGCCACCAGCAGAGATCAATCACTAGAGGATTACGAGCAGTACTTC.

V usage is TRBV6-1 and J usage is TRBJ2-3; 7 nucleotides line up with TRBD1. Germline values: CDR1 MNHNS, CDR2 SASEGT. The CDR3 length is 14 residues. With 6 bases clipped from V and 3 bases from J, the junction kept 6 bases outside the gene matches. DNA of the CDR3: TGTGCCAGCAGAATGACAGGGCGAACAGATACGCAGTATTTT. Translated, it gives CASRMTGRTDTQYF.

The chain uses TRBV11-3 and TRBJ1-1; 11 nucleotides match TRBD1. The CDR3 has 15 residues. J was trimmed by 3 bases and V by 5 bases; bases with no gene match: 5. In germline, CDR1 is SGHNT, CDR2 YENEEA. In DNA, the CDR3 is TGTGCCAGCAGCCCCCGGGACAGGGGGGACACTGAAGCTTTCTTT. As protein: CASSPRDRGDTEAFF.

The genes are TRBV19 and TRBJ1-2; 7 bases are a match to TRBD1. There are 15 residues in the CDR3. J lost 6 bases, V lost 3 bases, and 10 bases had no gene match. CDR1 is LNHDA and CDR2 is SQIVND in the germline V gene (reference sequence). This CDR3 is CASSISTRDSHGYTF. CDR3 nucleotide sequence: TGTGCCAGTAGTATTAGTACCCGGGACAGTCATGGCTACACCTTC.

The rearrangement uses TRBV7-2 and TRBJ2-1; TRBD2 matches 8 bases. Germline CDR1 SGHTA, CDR2 FQGNSA. The length of the CDR3 is 16 residues. Trimming at V came to 6 bases and at J to 5 bases, leaving 12 bases not matched to a gene. The CDR3 DNA is TGTGCCAGCAGTTCCCCCCCCCAACTAGCGGACAATGAGCAGTTCTTC. It codes for CASSSPPQLADNEQFF. Complete variable domain (other parts from reference TRBV7-2 and TRBJ2-1): GAGVSQSPSNKVTEKGKDVELRCDPISGHTALYWYRQSLGQGLEFLIYFQGNSAPDKSGLPSDRFSAERTGGSVSTLTIQRTQQEDSAVYLCASSSPPQLADNEQFFGPGTRLTVL.

The chain employs TRBV29-1 and TRBJ2-7; D is unresolved. The CDR3 totals 12 residues. Looked up from germline, CDR1 is SQVTM and CDR2 is ANQGSEA. V lost 3 bases and J 6 bases, leaving 12 bases between the germline ends. The CDR3 protein is CSVETVASEQYF. The CDR3 nucleotides read TGCAGCGTTGAGACGGTAGCTTCCGAGCAGTACTTC.

The chain has TRBV6-1 and TRBJ1-1, with D maybe TRBD1 (5 bases). The germline CDR1 and CDR2 sequences are MNHNS and SASEGT. The CDR3 has 13 residues. The V and J ends lost 5 bases and 1 base respectively, with 8 bases between them. CDR3 sequence (DNA): TGTGCCAGCAGTAAACAGGAGAACACTGAAGCTTTCTTT. This encodes CASSKQENTEAFF.

The chain uses TRBV12-5 and TRBJ1-1; the D is unclear. The germline V gene encodes CDR1 LGHNT and CDR2 FRNRAP. The CDR3 runs 12 residues. With 5 bases removed from V and 1 base from J, the gap between germline ends came to 5 bases. CDR3 region: CASGTRNTEAFF. CDR3 nucleotide sequence: TGTGCTAGTGGTACGAGGAACACTGAAGCTTTCTTT.

V is TRBV5-6 and J is TRBJ1-2; D might be TRBD1 (6 bases). The CDR3 has 16 residues. Trimming stripped 2 bases from V and 4 bases from J, with 18 bases between. The V gene's germline CDR1 is SGHDT and CDR2 YYEEEE. The CDR3 nucleotides read TGTGCCAGCAGCTTCCCAGGGGTTGAGAGGTTCTATGGCTACACCTTC. Its translation: CASSFPGVERFYGYTF.

A single count supports this clone. The V gene is TRBV4-1, the J gene TRBJ1-5; D unclear. CDR3 length: 16 residues. Trimming cost V 1 base and J 0 bases, with 10 bases left between them. Germline lookup yields CDR1 MGHRA and CDR2 YSYEKL. The CDR3 is CASSQGRGSSNQPQHF. The DNA for the CDR3 is TGCGCCAGCAGCCAAGGTAGAGGATCTAGCAATCAGCCCCAGCATTTT.

V and J are TRBV18 and TRBJ2-1; 8 bases map to TRBD1. This CDR3 contains 13 residues. V dropped 0 bases and J dropped 9; count of bases not matched to a gene: 1. Germline CDR1 is KGHSH and CDR2 is LQKENI. The CDR3 DNA sequence: TGTGCCAGCTCACCACCCGGGACAGGTGAGCAGTTCTTC. The encoded protein is CASSPPGTGEQFF.

In its sample, this clone was seen once. This chain links TRBV23-1 with TRBJ1-1; TRBD1 aligns across 7 bases. TRBV23-1 is classed as an ORF, of uncertain function. The J segment lost 6 bases and the V segment lost 9 bases, leaving 10 bases of the junction unmatched. The CDR3 contains 13 residues. The CDR3 sequence is CASGGQGGSEAFF. The CDR3 DNA reads as TGCGCCAGTGGGGGGCAGGGGGGATCTGAAGCTTTCTTT.